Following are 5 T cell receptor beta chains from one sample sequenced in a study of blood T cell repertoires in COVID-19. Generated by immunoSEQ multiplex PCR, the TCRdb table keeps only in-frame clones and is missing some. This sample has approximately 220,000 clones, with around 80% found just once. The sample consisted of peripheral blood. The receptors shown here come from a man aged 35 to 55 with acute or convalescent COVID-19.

The CDR3 bases are TGTGCCAGCAGTCAGACAGCAACTAATGAAAAACTGTTTTTT. It codes for CASSQTATNEKLFF. This chain joins TRBV2 and TRBJ1-4; the D gene is possibly TRBD1 (5 bases). Germline loops: CDR1 SNHLY, CDR2 FYNNEI. V was trimmed by 5 bases and J by 0 bases, leaving 7 bases between them. The CDR3 contains 14 residues.

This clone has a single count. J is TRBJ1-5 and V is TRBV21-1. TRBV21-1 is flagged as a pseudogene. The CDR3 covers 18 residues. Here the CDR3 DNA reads TGTGCCAGCAGCAACGATGGATGGGGGGGAAGTAGCAATCAGCCCCAGCATTTT. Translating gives CASSNDGWGGSSNQPQHF.

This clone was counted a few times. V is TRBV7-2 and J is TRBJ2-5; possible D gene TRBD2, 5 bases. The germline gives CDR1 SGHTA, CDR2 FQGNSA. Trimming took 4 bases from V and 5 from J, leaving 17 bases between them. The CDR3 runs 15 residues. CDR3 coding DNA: TGTGCCAGCAGCTCTAGGGTCGTGGGCGGGGAGACCCAGTACTTC. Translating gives CASSSRVVGGETQYF.

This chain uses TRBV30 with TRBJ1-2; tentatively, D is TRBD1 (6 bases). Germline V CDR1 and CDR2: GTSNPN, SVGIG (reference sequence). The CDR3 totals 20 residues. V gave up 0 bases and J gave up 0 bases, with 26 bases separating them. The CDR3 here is CAWSVLEGRGHLLSNYGYTF. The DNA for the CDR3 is TGTGCCTGGAGTGTACTAGAAGGGCGGGGGCACCTCCTTTCTAACTATGGCTACACCTTC.

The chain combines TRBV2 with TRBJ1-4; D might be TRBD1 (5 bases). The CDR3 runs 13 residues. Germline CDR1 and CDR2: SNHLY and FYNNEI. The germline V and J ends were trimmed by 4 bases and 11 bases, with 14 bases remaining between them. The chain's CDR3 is CASSAQGAYKLFF. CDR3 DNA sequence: TGTGCCAGCAGTGCACAAGGGGCGTACAAACTGTTTTTT. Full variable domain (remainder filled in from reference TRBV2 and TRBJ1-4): EPEVTQTPSHQVTQMGQEVILRCVPISNHLYFYWYRQILGQKVEFLVSFYNNEISEKSEIFDDQFSVERPDGSNFTLKIRSTKLEDSAMYFCASSAQGAYKLFFGSGTQLSVL.